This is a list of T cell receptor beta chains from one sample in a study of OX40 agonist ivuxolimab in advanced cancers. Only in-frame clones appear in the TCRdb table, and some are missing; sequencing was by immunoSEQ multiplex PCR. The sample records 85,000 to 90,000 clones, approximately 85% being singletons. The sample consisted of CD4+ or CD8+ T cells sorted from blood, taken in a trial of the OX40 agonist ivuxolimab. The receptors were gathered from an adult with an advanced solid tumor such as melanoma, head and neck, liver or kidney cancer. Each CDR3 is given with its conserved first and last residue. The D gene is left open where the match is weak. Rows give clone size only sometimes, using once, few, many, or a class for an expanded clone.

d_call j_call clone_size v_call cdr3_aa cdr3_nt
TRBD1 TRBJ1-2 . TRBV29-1 CSVVKTGGVPYGYTF TGCAGCGTTGTTAAGACAGGGGGCGTCCCCTATGGCTACACCTTC
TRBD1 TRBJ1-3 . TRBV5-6 CASRPYRGASGNTIYF TGTGCCAGCAGACCCTACAGGGGAGCCTCTGGAAACACCATATATTTT
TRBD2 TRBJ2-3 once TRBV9 CASSLPAGLAGSGGTDTQYF TGTGCCAGCAGCCTCCCAGCTGGTCTAGCGGGTTCGGGGGGCACAGATACGCAGTATTTT
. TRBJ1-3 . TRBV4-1 CASSQVPEGGAGNTIYF TGCGCCAGCAGCCAAGTGCCGGAGGGGGGAGCTGGAAACACCATATATTTT
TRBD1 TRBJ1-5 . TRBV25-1 CASSEHGQGTNQPQHF TGTGCCAGCAGTGAACATGGACAGGGTACCAATCAGCCCCAGCATTTT
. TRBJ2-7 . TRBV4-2 CASSQASSEQDPYEQYF TGTGCCAGCAGCCAAGCATCTTCGGAACAGGACCCCTACGAGCAGTACTTC
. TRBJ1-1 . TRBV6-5 CASSYGGRLAEAFF TGTGCCAGCAGTTACGGGGGCAGACTCGCTGAAGCTTTCTTT
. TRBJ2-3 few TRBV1 CTSSSGFPSTDTQYF TGCACCAGCAGTTCAGGATTTCCTAGCACAGATACGCAGTATTTT
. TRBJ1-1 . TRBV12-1 CASSFLGILTEAFF TGTGCCAGCAGCTTTCTTGGGATTCTCACTGAAGCTTTCTTT
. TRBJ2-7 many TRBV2 CASGGRGGPYEQYF TGTGCCAGCGGGGGGCGAGGAGGCCCCTACGAGCAGTACTTC
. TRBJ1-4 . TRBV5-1 CASSLDAEKLFF TGCGCCAGCAGCTTGGATGCTGAAAAACTGTTTTTT
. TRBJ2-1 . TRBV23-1 CASSSSGSDEVSEQFF TGCGCCAGCAGTTCCTCAGGGAGCGATGAAGTAAGTGAGCAGTTCTTC
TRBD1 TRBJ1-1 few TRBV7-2 CASSKRGTGDASRTEAFF TGTGCCAGCAGCAAAAGGGGGACAGGGGACGCGTCGCGCACTGAAGCTTTCTTT
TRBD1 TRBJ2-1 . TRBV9 CASSPRQGAYNEQFF TGTGCCAGCAGCCCTCGACAGGGGGCATACAATGAGCAGTTCTTC
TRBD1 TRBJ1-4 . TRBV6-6 CASNPTGSAEKLFF TGTGCCAGCAATCCGACAGGGTCAGCCGAAAAACTGTTTTTT
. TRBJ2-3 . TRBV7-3 CASSLTRADTQYF TGTGCCAGCAGCTTAACGCGAGCAGATACGCAGTATTTT
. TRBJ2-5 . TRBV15 CATSTQQTKETQYF TGTGCCACCAGCACCCAACAGACAAAAGAGACCCAGTACTTC
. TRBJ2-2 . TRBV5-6 CASTDRGLDNTGELFF TGTGCCAGCACCGACCGGGGGCTAGATAACACCGGGGAGCTGTTTTTT
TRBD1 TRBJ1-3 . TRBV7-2 CASSRNRGGTGNTIYF TGTGCCAGCAGCCGGAACAGGGGGGGAACAGGAAACACCATATATTTT
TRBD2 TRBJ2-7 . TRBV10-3 CAISDRRLAGGRSYEQYF TGTGCCATCAGTGATAGGAGGCTAGCGGGAGGGAGATCCTACGAGCAGTACTTC
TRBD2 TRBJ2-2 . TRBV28 CASRPGTSAGELFF TGTGCCAGCAGGCCCGGGACTAGCGCCGGGGAGCTGTTTTTT
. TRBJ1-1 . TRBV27 CASSSRTMNTEAFF TGTGCCAGCAGTTCTCGGACTATGAACACTGAAGCTTTCTTT
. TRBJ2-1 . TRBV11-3 CASSSSAGSGQFF TGTGCCAGCAGCTCCAGCGCGGGCAGTGGGCAGTTCTTC
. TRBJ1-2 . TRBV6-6 CASSYHRATYGYTF TGTGCCAGCAGTTATCACAGGGCGACCTATGGCTACACCTTC
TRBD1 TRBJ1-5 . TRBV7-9 CASSLDLGRGRNNQPQHF TGTGCCAGCAGCTTAGACCTGGGCAGGGGGAGAAACAATCAGCCCCAGCATTTT
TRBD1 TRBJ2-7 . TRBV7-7 CASTSTGGPLSYEQYF TGTGCTAGCACTTCTACAGGGGGCCCACTATCCTACGAGCAGTACTTC
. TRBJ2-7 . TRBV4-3 CASSRHPGVSYEQYF TGCGCCAGCAGCCGCCACCCCGGAGTCTCCTACGAGCAGTACTTC
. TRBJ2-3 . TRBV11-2 CASSQGRGTDTQYF TGTGCCAGCAGCCAAGGGCGGGGCACAGATACGCAGTATTTT
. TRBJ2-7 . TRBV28 CASSSMPGLQPGEQYF TGTGCCAGCAGTTCCATGCCTGGGCTTCAGCCTGGCGAGCAGTACTTC
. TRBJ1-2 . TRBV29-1 CSVEDRGSSNYGYTF TGCAGCGTTGAAGATAGGGGGTCGAGCAACTATGGCTACACCTTC
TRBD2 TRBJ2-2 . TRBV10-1 CASSARLAGGRRNTGELFF TGCGCCAGCAGTGCGAGACTAGCGGGAGGGAGGAGGAACACCGGGGAGCTGTTTTTT
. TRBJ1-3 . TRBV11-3 CASSPGGGALGNTIYF TGTGCCAGCAGCCCCGGAGGAGGGGCGCTTGGAAACACCATATATTTT
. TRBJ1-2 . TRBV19 CASSIVPQALDGYTF TGTGCCAGTAGTATAGTCCCGCAGGCTTTGGATGGCTACACCTTC
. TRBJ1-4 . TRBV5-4 CASSSVGATRREKLFF TGTGCCAGCAGCTCAGTCGGGGCGACACGGCGGGAAAAACTGTTTTTT
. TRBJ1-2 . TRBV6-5 CANGQNYGYTF TGTGCCAACGGACAGAACTATGGCTACACCTTC
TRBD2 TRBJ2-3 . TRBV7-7 CASNQYRLAGASTDTQYF TGTGCTAGCAACCAATACCGACTAGCGGGAGCGAGCACAGATACGCAGTATTTT
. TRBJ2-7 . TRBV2 CASKRDILSYEQYF TGTGCCAGCAAAAGGGACATACTCTCCTACGAGCAGTACTTC
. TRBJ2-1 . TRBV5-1 CASSVGGADNEQFF TGCGCCAGCAGCGTCGGAGGGGCGGACAATGAGCAGTTCTTC
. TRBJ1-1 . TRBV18 CASSPTAGNTEAFF TGTGCCAGCTCACCCACGGCAGGGAACACTGAAGCTTTCTTT
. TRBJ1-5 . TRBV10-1 CARPDRGPSNQPQHF TGCGCCAGGCCCGATCGTGGACCCAGTAATCAGCCCCAGCATTTT
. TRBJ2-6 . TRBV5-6 CASSLGPGRAFSGANVLTF TGTGCCAGCAGCTTGGGTCCGGGACGGGCCTTCTCTGGGGCCAACGTCCTGACTTTC
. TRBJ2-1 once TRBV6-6 CASRGGDRRYNEQFF TGTGCCAGCAGAGGGGGGGACAGGCGCTACAATGAGCAGTTCTTC
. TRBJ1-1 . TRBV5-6 CASSSIGGRTEAFF TGTGCCAGCAGCTCCATCGGGGGGCGGACTGAAGCTTTCTTT
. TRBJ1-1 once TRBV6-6 CASIRDMNTEAFF TGTGCCAGCATTCGTGACATGAACACTGAAGCTTTCTTT
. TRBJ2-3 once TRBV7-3 CASSSEGRPDTQYF TGTGCCAGCAGCTCGGAGGGACGGCCAGATACGCAGTATTTT
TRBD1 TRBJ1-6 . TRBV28 CASSLPGTDNSPLHF TGTGCCAGCAGTTTACCCGGGACAGACAATTCACCCCTCCACTTT
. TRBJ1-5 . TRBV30 CAWSVLEGNQPQHF TGTGCCTGGAGTGTACTAGAAGGCAATCAGCCCCAGCATTTT
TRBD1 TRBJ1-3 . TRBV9 CASSRTGGYGNTIYF TGTGCCAGCAGCCGGACAGGGGGATATGGAAACACCATATATTTT
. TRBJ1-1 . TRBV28 CASSLNLFNGPGTEAFF TGTGCCAGCAGTTTAAATCTCTTTAACGGGCCCGGCACTGAAGCTTTCTTT
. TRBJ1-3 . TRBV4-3 CASSQEGQGGRNTIYF TGCGCCAGCAGCCAAGAAGGGCAGGGAGGAAGAAACACCATATATTTT
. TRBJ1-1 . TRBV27 CASSFSGRNTEAFF TGTGCCAGCAGTTTTTCTGGCAGGAACACTGAAGCTTTCTTT
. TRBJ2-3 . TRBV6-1 CASSEAPTTDTQYF TGTGCCAGCAGTGAAGCTCCCACCACAGATACGCAGTATTTT
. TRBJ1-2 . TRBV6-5 CASSYLTQGNYGYTF TGTGCCAGCAGTTACCTCACACAGGGTAATTACGGCTACACCTTC
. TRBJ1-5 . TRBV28 CASRLPGRGSNQPQHF TGTGCCAGCAGGTTGCCGGGCAGGGGAAGCAATCAGCCCCAGCATTTT